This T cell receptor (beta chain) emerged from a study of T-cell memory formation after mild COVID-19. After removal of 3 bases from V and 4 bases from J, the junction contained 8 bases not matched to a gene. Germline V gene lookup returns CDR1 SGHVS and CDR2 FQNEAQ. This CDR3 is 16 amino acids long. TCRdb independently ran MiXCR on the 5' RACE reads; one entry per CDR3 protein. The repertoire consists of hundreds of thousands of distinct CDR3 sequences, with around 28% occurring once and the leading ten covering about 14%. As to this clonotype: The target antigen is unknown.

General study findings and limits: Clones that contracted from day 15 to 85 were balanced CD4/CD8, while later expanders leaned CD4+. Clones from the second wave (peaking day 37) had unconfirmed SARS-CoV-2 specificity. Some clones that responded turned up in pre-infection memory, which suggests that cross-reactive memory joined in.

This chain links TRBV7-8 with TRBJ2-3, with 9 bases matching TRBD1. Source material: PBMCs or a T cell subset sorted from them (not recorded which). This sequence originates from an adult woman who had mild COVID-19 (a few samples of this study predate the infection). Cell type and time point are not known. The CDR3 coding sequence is TGTGCCAGCAGCTTTGAGGGGACAGGGATATCAGATACGCAGTATTTT. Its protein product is CASSFEGTGISDTQYF.